The entry below gives a single T cell receptor (beta chain) sequence along with its context. Its antigen is unknown. The sample carries other DNA sequences with the same CDR3. The data are from a study of cytomegalovirus exposure and HLA in healthy donors. The PCR made use of 60 Vbeta and 13 Jbeta primers. The table came from immunoSEQ multiplex PCR; TCRdb's copy has only in-frame clones and leaves some out. The sample holds some 200,000 clones, around 85% seen once. Study-wide results and caveats: For TCR beta chains, V- and J-gene trimming was later linked to a missense DCLRE1C variant. Among CMV-associated TCR beta chains, most appeared HLA-restricted in a later analysis.

The CDR3 sequence is 14 residues long. CDR1 is KGHSH and CDR2 is LQKENI in the germline V gene. After removal of 3 bases from V and 6 bases from J, the junction contained 8 bases not matched to a gene. Donors consisted of healthy bone marrow donors. The sequenced sample was PBMCs. The sequence was collected from a man between 40 and 49 years old in good health and CMV-seropositive. This chain links TRBV18 with TRBJ2-7, with 7 bases that match TRBD1. CDR3 sequence reads: CASSPTGLGSEQYF. The DNA for the CDR3 is TGTGCCAGCTCACCGACAGGGTTGGGATCCGAGCAGTACTTC.